These T cell receptor beta chains were read from a single sample in a study of T cells in Graves' hyperthyroidism and ophthalmopathy. TCRdb reprocessed the multiplex PCR reads via MiXCR and lists one record per CDR3 protein. Among under 400,000 distinct CDR3 sequences listed, about 16% were seen once. The sequenced sample was blood. Receptor source: a woman aged 55-70 years with Graves' ophthalmopathy. Each CDR3 is given with its conserved first and last residue. Each record gives: D gene, J gene, clone size, V gene, CDR3 protein, CDR3 DNA. A D gene is named only where the DNA matches it firmly. Clone size is not always given. Where it is, it says once, few, many or a class for expanded clones.

TRBD1 TRBJ2-4 . TRBV6-1 CASSEPQGAVHIQYF TGTGCCAGCAGTGAACCACAGGGGGCCGTACACATTCAGTACTTC
. TRBJ1-1 many TRBV20-1 CSVHGANTEAFF TGCAGTGTTCACGGGGCGAACACTGAAGCTTTCTTT
TRBD2 TRBJ2-1 . TRBV24-1 CATSGLAGSYNGQFF TGTGCCACCAGTGGACTAGCGGGCTCCTACAATGGGCAGTTCTTC
. TRBJ2-1 many TRBV3-1 CASSPWTDNNEQFF TGTGCCAGCAGCCCTTGGACAGATAACAATGAGCAGTTCTTC
. TRBJ2-3 . TRBV7-2 CASSLGGGRTDTQYF TGTGCCAGCAGCTTAGGAGGAGGACGCACAGATACGCAGTATTTT
. TRBJ2-3 many TRBV5-1 CASSPGTGTPDTQYF TGCGCCAGCAGCCCTGGGACGGGGACGCCAGATACGCAGTATTTT
. TRBJ2-3 . TRBV29-1 CSAGTLSTDTQYF TGCAGCGCTGGGACACTGAGCACAGATACGCAGTATTTT
TRBD1 TRBJ1-4 . TRBV19 CASSASRDRPYEKLFF TGTGCCAGTAGTGCTAGCCGGGACAGGCCGTATGAAAAACTGTTTTTT
. TRBJ1-5 many TRBV18 CASSPTQEEPQHF TGTGCCAGCTCACCTACCCAGGAGGAGCCCCAGCATTTT
. TRBJ1-5 many TRBV28 CAGSLSGVRPQHF TGTGCCGGCAGTTTATCGGGTGTCCGGCCCCAGCATTTT